The 7 T cell receptor beta chains in this list originate from one sample, sequenced in a study of beta chain features in type 1 diabetes. Study observations and caveats: A moderate, significant TCRB CDR3 shortening appeared in type 1 diabetes across four CD4+ subsets.

Of the isolated RNA, all was reverse transcribed, and so the sequenced material was expressed TCRB transcripts. TCRdb's table, derived via immunoSEQ multiplex PCR, lists solely in-frame clones and lacks some. This table has 95,000 to 150,000 clones, about a sixth appearing once. These TCRs' antigens remain unknown. Sample: central memory CD4+ T cells from blood. All receptors derive from a man aged 30-40 years with type 1 diabetes.

This clone was counted only a few times. This rearrangement joins TRBV11-2 to TRBJ2-2; D may correspond to TRBD1 or TRBD2 (5 bases each). There are 16 residues in the CDR3. In germline, CDR1 is SGHAT, CDR2 FQNNGV. Trimming took 1 base from V and 0 from J, leaving 9 bases between them. The CDR3 loop reads CASSLAGTSNTGELFF. In DNA, the CDR3 is TGTGCCAGCAGCTTAGCCGGGACCTCGAACACCGGGGAGCTGTTTTTT. The complete variable domain, with remaining parts taken from reference TRBV11-2 and TRBJ2-2, reads EAGVAQSPRYKIIEKRQSVAFWCNPISGHATLYWYQQILGQGPKLLIQFQNNGVVDDSQLPKDRFSAERLKGVDSTLKIQPAKLEDSAVYLCASSLAGTSNTGELFFGEGSRLTVL.

The genes are TRBV4-2 and TRBJ2-3; D is perhaps TRBD2 (5 bases). Trimming shortened V by 2 bases and J by 1 base, and 13 bases separated the two germline ends. Germline values: CDR1 LGHNA, CDR2 YNFKEQ. This CDR3 is built from 16 residues. The CDR3: CASSQLSGWGTDTQYF. CDR3 bases: TGTGCCAGCAGCCAATTGAGCGGTTGGGGCACAGATACGCAGTATTTT.

This chain connects TRBV6-1 to TRBJ2-7; D gene uncertain. The CDR3 is 14 residues long. CDR1 and CDR2 (germline): MNHNS, SASEGT. Trimming pared 4 bases from V and 2 bases from J, leaving 12 bases between. This CDR3 is CASSASLNTYEQYF. CDR3 DNA: TGTGCCAGCAGTGCTTCACTTAATACCTACGAGCAGTACTTC.

This clone was seen a few times. CDR3 protein: CASSAQPGTSGNEQFF. CDR3 bases: TGTGCCAGCAGCGCCCAACCCGGGACTAGCGGTAATGAGCAGTTCTTC. The chain carries TRBV9 and TRBJ2-1, with TRBD2 matching over 11 bases. CDR3 length: 16 residues. Germline CDR1 is SGDLS and CDR2 is YYNGEE. Trimming at V came to 3 bases and at J to 7 bases, leaving 9 bases not matched to a gene.

This clone was recorded a few times. The chain joins TRBV5-4 to TRBJ2-7; no reliable D call. The CDR3 has 15 amino acids. The germline gives CDR1 SGHNT, CDR2 YYREEE (reference sequence). Deletions cut 0 bases from V and 0 bases from J, with 10 bases between. The CDR3 reads CASSLDQESSYEQYF. CDR3 nucleotide sequence: TGTGCCAGCAGCTTGGATCAGGAGAGCTCCTACGAGCAGTACTTC.

V is TRBV5-1 and J is TRBJ2-7; TRBD2 agrees at 7 bases. The CDR3 covers 14 residues. The V gene's germline CDR1 is SGHRS and CDR2 YFSETQ. V dropped 0 bases and J dropped 7; count of bases not matched to a gene: 7. Here the CDR3 DNA reads TGCGCCAGCAGCTTGGCACAAGCAGCGGGGGAGCAGTACTTC. Its translation: CASSLAQAAGEQYF.

This clone was counted many times. This specimen includes other DNA sequences encoding the same CDR3. V and J are TRBV5-4 and TRBJ2-3; D uncertain. CDR1 is SGHNT and CDR2 is YYREEE in the germline V gene (reference sequence). The CDR3 is 14 amino acids. The V end lost 0 bases, the J end lost 0 bases, and 5 bases lay between the germline ends. Written as DNA, the CDR3 is TGTGCCAGCAGCTTGGATCCTAGCACAGATACGCAGTATTTT. Translating it yields CASSLDPSTDTQYF. Complete variable domain (other parts from reference TRBV5-4 and TRBJ2-3): ETGVTQSPTHLIKTRGQQVTLRCSSQSGHNTVSWYQQALGQGPQFIFQYYREEENGRGNFPPRFSGLQFPNYSSELNVNALELDDSALYLCASSLDPSTDTQYFGPGTRLTVL.